These 12 T cell receptor beta chains originate from one sample sequenced in a study of beta chain features in type 1 diabetes (dated 2018 in TCRdb). Libraries were prepared through the immunoSEQ multiplex PCR assay. The High Capacity cDNA Reverse Transcription Kit was used to reverse transcribe all of the isolated RNA, meaning that expressed TCRB transcripts were what got sequenced. TCRdb carries this immuneACCESS record with in-frame sequences only. Its versions omit some clonotypes, under half of them owing to an unresolved V gene in the studies checked, with the rest unexplained. The sample table shows under 300,000 clones, and about 26% are seen once. Together, the top ten hold roughly 4.1% of the sample. Sequenced material: central memory CD4+ T cells from blood. The receptors were sampled from a man between 25 and 39 years old in good health.

V usage is TRBV11-2 and J usage is TRBJ2-5; tentative D call: TRBD1 (5 bases). Germline CDR1 SGHAT, CDR2 FQNNGV. Trimming took 5 bases from V and 4 from J, leaving 11 bases between them. The CDR3 sequence is 13 residues long. For the CDR3, the DNA is TGTGCCAGCAGCATCGGACAACGAGAGACCCAGTACTTC. This translates into CASSIGQRETQYF.

This clone was observed a few times. The chain joins TRBV29-1 to TRBJ1-1; D remains unclear. With 0 bases removed from V and 13 bases from J, the gap between germline ends came to 12 bases. CDR1 SQVTM and CDR2 ANQGSEA come from the germline V gene. This CDR3 has 11 residues. CDR3 nucleotide sequence: TGCAGCGTTGAAGACGCACCCGGGGTTTTCTTT. This gives the protein CSVEDAPGVFF.

This clone was detected a few times. This rearrangement joins TRBV5-1 to TRBJ2-1; no firm D call. The CDR3 loop spans 13 amino acids. V lost 0 bases and J lost 7, with 8 bases in between. CDR1 SGHRS and CDR2 YFSETQ come from the germline V gene. The CDR3 DNA reads as TGCGCCAGCAGCTTGGATATCGGGAATGAGCAGTTCTTC. Protein product: CASSLDIGNEQFF.

The chain links TRBV28 to TRBJ2-4; D unclear. Between the trimmed V and J ends, which lost 3 bases and 0 bases, there was a span of 6 bases. This CDR3 region has 14 residues. Germline V gene sequence: CDR1 MDHEN, CDR2 SYDVKM. CDR3 sequence: CASSLGGAKNIQYF. CDR3 nucleotide sequence: TGTGCCAGCAGTTTGGGCGGAGCCAAAAACATTCAGTACTTC.

This clone was found a few times. This rearrangement joins TRBV13 to TRBJ2-5; 7 bases match TRBD2. The junction had 8 bases not matched to a gene; V was cut back by 2 bases and J by 2 bases. CDR1 PRHDT and CDR2 FYEKMQ come from the germline V gene (reference sequence). The CDR3 runs 16 residues. This CDR3 reads CASSLIPRGGQETQYF. CDR3 bases: TGTGCCAGCAGCTTAATTCCGCGGGGAGGGCAAGAGACCCAGTACTTC.

A few counts support this clone. The chain employs TRBV5-4 and TRBJ2-3, with D perhaps matching TRBD2 (5 bases). In germline, CDR1 is SGHNT, CDR2 YYREEE (reference sequence). The CDR3 has 14 amino acids. V lost 2 bases, J lost 1 base, and 8 bases lay in between. The CDR3 here is CASSFEGGTDTQYF. The CDR3 DNA reads TGTGCCAGCAGCTTCGAGGGAGGCACAGATACGCAGTATTTT.

This clone occurred many times. This CDR3 reads CASSPNVPRQETQYF. The CDR3, as DNA: TGTGCCAGCAGCCCAAACGTCCCTCGCCAAGAGACCCAGTACTTC. The gene calls are TRBV2 and TRBJ2-5; D gene unclear. The germline V and J ends were trimmed by 6 bases and 1 base, with 15 bases remaining between them. Germline lookup yields CDR1 SNHLY and CDR2 FYNNEI. This CDR3 has 15 amino acids.

This clone appeared many times. V gene TRBV7-9 combines with J gene TRBJ2-1; D is unclear. The V gene lost 5 bases and the J gene lost 2 bases, with 19 bases spanning the gap. This CDR3 spans 17 amino acids. The germline CDR1 and CDR2 sequences are SEHNR and FQNEAQ (reference sequence). CDR3 residues: CASSPPFRSFAYNEQFF. The CDR3 nucleotides are TGTGCCAGCAGCCCCCCCTTTCGCTCGTTCGCCTACAATGAGCAGTTCTTC.

This clone occurred a few times. The rearrangement uses TRBV7-9 and TRBJ2-5; 7 nucleotides align to TRBD1. V lost 4 bases and J lost 3; bases outside the gene matches: 5. The CDR3 consists of 14 residues. The germline CDR1 and CDR2 sequences are SEHNR and FQNEAQ (reference sequence). CDR3 DNA: TGTGCCAGCAGCTCCTTCAGGGGGAAAGAGACCCAGTACTTC. Encoded protein: CASSSFRGKETQYF.

The rearrangement uses TRBV30 and TRBJ1-6; D uncertain. Germline V gene sequence: CDR1 GTSNPN, CDR2 SVGIG (reference sequence). This CDR3 contains 13 residues. V lost 2 bases and J 6 bases, leaving 8 bases between the germline ends. The CDR3 is CAWSPDFNSPLHF. The CDR3 coding sequence is TGTGCCTGGAGTCCGGATTTTAATTCACCCCTCCACTTT.

This clone was found a few times. A read error may produce the germline difference seen at one junction end. This chain links TRBV11-2 with TRBJ2-1; maybe TRBD1 (6 bases). CDR3 length: 15 residues. The germline CDR1 and CDR2 sequences are SGHAT and FQNNGV. The CDR3 sequence: CASTLGTPNYNEQFF. CDR3 DNA: TGTGCCAGCACCTTAGGGACACCGAACTACAATGAGCAGTTCTTC.

A few counts support this clone. This chain connects TRBV7-2 to TRBJ2-1; 7 bases agree with TRBD2. Germline CDR1 reads SGHTA; CDR2 reads FQGNSA. J gave up 7 bases and V 6 bases, and 6 bases lay outside the gene matches. This CDR3 spans 13 amino acids. For the CDR3, the DNA is TGTGCCAGCAGGACGGGAGGATGGAATGAGCAGTTCTTC. Its protein is CASRTGGWNEQFF.